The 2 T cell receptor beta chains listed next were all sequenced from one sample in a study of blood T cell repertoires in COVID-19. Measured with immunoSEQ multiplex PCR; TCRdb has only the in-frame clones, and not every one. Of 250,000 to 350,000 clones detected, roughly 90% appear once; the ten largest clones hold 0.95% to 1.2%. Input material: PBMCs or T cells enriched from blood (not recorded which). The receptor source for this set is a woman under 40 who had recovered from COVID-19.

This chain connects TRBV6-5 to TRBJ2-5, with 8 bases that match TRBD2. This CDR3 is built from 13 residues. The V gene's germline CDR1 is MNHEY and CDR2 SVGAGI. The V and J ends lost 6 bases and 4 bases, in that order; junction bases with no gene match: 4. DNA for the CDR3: TGTGCCAGCAGGCCGGGACTAGTAGAGACCCAGTACTTC. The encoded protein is CASRPGLVETQYF.

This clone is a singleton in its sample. The CDR3 sequence is CASSLETALNTEAFF. The CDR3 DNA is TGTGCCAGCAGTTTAGAGACAGCCCTGAACACTGAAGCTTTCTTT. This chain links TRBV6-2 or TRBV6-3 with TRBJ1-1; D perhaps matches TRBD1 (5 bases). This CDR3 has 15 residues. Looked up from germline, CDR1 is MNHEY and CDR2 is SVGEGT. Deletions cut 4 bases from V and 0 bases from J, with 12 bases between.